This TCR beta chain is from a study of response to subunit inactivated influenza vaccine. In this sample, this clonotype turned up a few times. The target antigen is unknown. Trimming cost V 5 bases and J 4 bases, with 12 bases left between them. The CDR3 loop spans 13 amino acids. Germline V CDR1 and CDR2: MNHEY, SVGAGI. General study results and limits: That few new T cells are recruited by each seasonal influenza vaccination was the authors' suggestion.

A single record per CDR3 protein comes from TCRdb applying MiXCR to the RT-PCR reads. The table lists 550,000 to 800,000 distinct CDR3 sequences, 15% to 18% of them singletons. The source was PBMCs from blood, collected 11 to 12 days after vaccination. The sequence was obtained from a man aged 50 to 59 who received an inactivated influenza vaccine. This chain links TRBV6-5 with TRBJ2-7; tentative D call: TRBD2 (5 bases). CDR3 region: CASSPSRVYEQYF. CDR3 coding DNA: TGTGCCAGCAGTCCCTCGCGGGTTTACGAGCAGTACTTC.